This T cell receptor beta chain is drawn from a study of blood T cell repertoires in COVID-19. About the research overall: The origin of the acute and convalescent COVID-19 samples was the United States, Italy and Spain.

The germline CDR1 and CDR2 sequences are MNHEY and SVGAGI. There are 14 residues in the CDR3. Trimming removed 6 bases from V and 6 bases from J; junction bases left unmatched: 7. In the original workflow: Estimation of nucleated cell counts was performed using reference gene primer amplification. Produced via immunoSEQ multiplex PCR; TCRdb's table is partial and in-frame only. That table supplies the V and J calls and clone size; D and trimming were determined from the DNA. The table records 250,000 to 300,000 clones, roughly 90% of them present only once. The sample comprised peripheral blood. The chain recombines TRBV6-5 with TRBJ2-2; 7 bases match TRBD1. The origin of this receptor is a woman in her thirties with COVID-19, enrolled during active disease. The CDR3 coding sequence is TGTGCCAGCAGCCTACAGGGGTCGGCCGGGGAGCTGTTTTTT. Its protein product is CASSLQGSAGELFF.